The rows below give T cell receptor beta chains drawn from one sample of a study of T cell repertoires in cytomegalovirus infection. No cognate antigen is known for these TCRs. MiXCR, run by TCRdb on the reads, gives a single entry per CDR3 protein. The sample holds under 150,000 distinct CDR3 sequences, roughly 25% seen once. Sequenced material: PBMCs, sequenced either directly or after in vitro stimulation (not recorded which). Receptors originate from a human donor in good health (CMV status not recorded). Some clones in this sample may be carry-over from other donors' samples. CDR3s include the opening cysteine and the closing phenylalanine or tryptophan. The order of the fields is CDR3 length, clone size, J gene, V gene, D gene, CDR3 protein, CDR3 DNA. A D gene is named only where the DNA matches it firmly. Size is stated for part of the rows, as once, few or many counts, or as a class when the clone is expanded.

13 few TRBJ2-2 TRBV7-9 . CASSLGTGGELFF TGTGCCAGCAGCTTGGGAACCGGCGGGGAGCTGTTTTTT
16 many TRBJ1-6 TRBV7-2 TRBD1 CASSPGQAGHNSPLHF TGTGCCAGCAGCCCGGGACAGGCCGGCCATAATTCACCCCTCCACTTT
12 few TRBJ1-5 TRBV30 . CAWVNSNQPQHF TGTGCCTGGGTGAATAGCAATCAGCCCCAGCATTTT
18 . TRBJ1-5 TRBV19 . CASTRRRDLQYSNQPQHF TGTGCCAGTACCCGGAGGCGGGACCTTCAATATAGCAATCAGCCCCAGCATTTT
13 few TRBJ1-2 TRBV2 . CASSPHTGEGYTF TGTGCCAGCAGTCCCCACACGGGTGAGGGCTACACCTTC
17 few TRBJ2-1 TRBV19 TRBD2 CASSMDLGLAGANEQFF TGTGCCAGTAGTATGGACTTGGGACTAGCGGGGGCAAATGAGCAGTTCTTC
16 many TRBJ2-1 TRBV6-5 TRBD1 CASSYPRTGEYNEQFF TGTGCCAGCAGTTACCCCAGGACAGGGGAGTACAATGAGCAGTTCTTC
14 . TRBJ1-5 TRBV5-6 . CASSLKQRNQPQHF TGTGCCAGCAGCTTGAAACAACGGAATCAGCCCCAGCATTTT
13 many TRBJ2-5 TRBV7-2 . CASSFFGGETQYF TGTGCCAGCAGCTTCTTTGGGGGAGAGACCCAGTACTTC
13 . TRBJ1-2 TRBV29-1 TRBD1 CSVGQGEGYGYTF TGCAGCGTTGGACAGGGCGAGGGCTATGGCTACACCTTC
13 few TRBJ1-6 TRBV10-3 . CATRPPSNSPLHF TGTGCCACGCGCCCCCCTTCCAATTCACCCCTCCACTTT
14 few TRBJ1-5 TRBV7-8 . CASSLWDSNQPQHF TGTGCCAGCAGCTTATGGGACAGCAATCAGCCCCAGCATTTT
13 . TRBJ2-1 TRBV2 . CASSGTEYSEQFF TGTGCCAGCAGTGGGACAGAGTACAGTGAGCAGTTCTTC
16 . TRBJ2-3 TRBV4-3 . CASSQDSRGLPDTQYF TGCGCCAGCAGCCAAGATAGCAGGGGACTCCCAGATACGCAGTATTTT
16 few TRBJ1-2 TRBV19 . CASSIPRGITNYGYTF TGTGCCAGTAGTATTCCGCGGGGGATAACTAACTATGGCTACACCTTC
14 many TRBJ2-5 TRBV7-2 . CASSPGRYQETQYF TGTGCCAGCAGCCCCGGACGGTACCAAGAGACCCAGTACTTC
14 . TRBJ2-1 TRBV29-1 TRBD2 CSGSGRAPSGEQFF TGCAGCGGGAGCGGGAGGGCTCCCTCAGGTGAGCAGTTCTTC
15 many TRBJ1-5 TRBV7-2 TRBD1 CASSTRRGLDQPQHF TGTGCCAGCAGCACTAGAAGGGGGCTAGATCAGCCCCAGCATTTT
15 many TRBJ2-7 TRBV28 . CASSAFAGGTYEQYF TGTGCCAGCAGTGCCTTTGCCGGCGGTACCTACGAGCAGTACTTC
14 few TRBJ2-1 TRBV20-1 TRBD1 CSAAWTGAYNEQFF TGCAGTGCTGCCTGGACAGGGGCCTACAATGAGCAGTTCTTC
17 few TRBJ2-1 TRBV2 TRBD2 CASSEAGGSGRRREQFF TGTGCCAGCAGTGAAGCCGGGGGTAGCGGGAGGAGGAGGGAGCAGTTCTTC
16 . TRBJ2-3 TRBV7-1 TRBD1 CAGSSSDRGFSDTQYF TGTGCCGGCAGCTCAAGCGACAGGGGATTTTCAGATACGCAGTATTTT
15 . TRBJ2-1 TRBV11-2 TRBD2 CASSSVAGGYNEQFF TGTGCCAGCAGCTCAGTAGCGGGAGGCTACAATGAGCAGTTCTTC
18 . TRBJ2-3 TRBV27 TRBD2 CASSFRTTSGRRTDTQYF TGTGCCAGCAGTTTCCGCACAACTAGCGGGAGGAGAACAGATACGCAGTATTTT
14 . TRBJ1-2 TRBV7-9 TRBD1 CASSSDARDRVYTF TGTGCCAGCAGCTCCGATGCCCGGGACAGAGTGTACACCTTC
14 . TRBJ1-1 TRBV6-2/TRBV6-3 . CASSQFGGDTEAFF TGTGCCAGCAGTCAGTTTGGGGGTGACACTGAAGCTTTCTTT
14 many TRBJ1-1 TRBV20-1 . CSAREVPGGTEAFF TGCAGTGCTAGAGAAGTGCCGGGAGGGACTGAAGCTTTCTTT
14 . TRBJ2-7 TRBV4-3 . CASSQDYGGYEQYF TGCGCCAGCAGCCAAGATTATGGTGGCTACGAGCAGTACTTC
14 . TRBJ2-5 TRBV29-1 TRBD2 CSVAIAGVWETQYF TGCAGCGTAGCAATAGCGGGAGTCTGGGAGACCCAGTACTTC
16 once TRBJ1-6 TRBV6-5 TRBD1 CASRSEQGVYDSPLHF TGTGCCAGCAGGTCGGAACAGGGGGTATATGATTCACCCCTCCACTTT
13 . TRBJ1-2 TRBV19 TRBD1 CASRRTGWNGYTF TGTGCCAGTAGACGGACAGGGTGGAATGGCTACACCTTC
13 . TRBJ2-2 TRBV24-1 . CATSEMITGELFF TGTGCCACCAGTGAAATGATCACCGGGGAGCTGTTTTTT
13 many TRBJ2-1 TRBV12-3/TRBV12-4 . CASRGGGPREQFF TGTGCCAGCAGGGGGGGGGGCCCTCGGGAGCAGTTCTTC
16 . TRBJ2-7 TRBV6-2/TRBV6-3 . CASSSTFFGQNYEQYF TGTGCCAGCAGTTCTACCTTCTTCGGGCAGAACTACGAGCAGTACTTC
15 . TRBJ2-5 TRBV5-4 . CASSLERMGQETQYF TGTGCCAGCAGCTTGGAGCGTATGGGTCAAGAGACCCAGTACTTC
14 few TRBJ2-1 TRBV7-2 . CASSFAGSYNEQFF TGTGCCAGCAGCTTTGCGGGAAGCTACAATGAGCAGTTCTTC
18 many TRBJ1-6 TRBV7-8 . CASSLRQVESSYNSPLHF TGTGCCAGCAGCCTGCGACAGGTGGAGAGCTCCTATAATTCACCCCTCCACTTT
15 . TRBJ1-1 TRBV28 . CASRHSGGTNTEAFF TGTGCCAGCAGGCACTCTGGGGGAACGAACACTGAAGCTTTCTTT
12 few TRBJ2-7 TRBV15 TRBD1 CATSGQGNEQYF TGTGCCACCAGCGGACAGGGGAACGAGCAGTACTTC
13 many TRBJ2-4 TRBV7-2 . CASSFPDKNIQYF TGTGCCAGCAGCTTTCCGGACAAAAACATTCAGTACTTC
13 many TRBJ1-2 TRBV2 . CASRLQGNYGYTF TGTGCCAGTAGATTACAGGGTAACTATGGCTACACCTTC
15 few TRBJ2-3 TRBV7-2 TRBD2 CASSLRTSGKDTQYF TGTGCCAGCAGCTTGCGGACTAGCGGGAAGGATACGCAGTATTTT
15 . TRBJ2-3 TRBV20-1 . CSASMGLTSTDTQYF TGCAGTGCTAGTATGGGGCTCACTAGCACAGATACGCAGTATTTT
14 many TRBJ1-5 TRBV12-3/TRBV12-4 TRBD1 CASSLRDSYQPQHF TGTGCCAGCAGTCTCCGGGACAGTTATCAGCCCCAGCATTTT
13 many TRBJ2-1 TRBV2 . CASSEGLYNEQFF TGTGCCAGCAGTGAAGGACTGTACAATGAGCAGTTCTTC
16 . TRBJ2-3 TRBV5-1 TRBD2 CASSSGTSGWTDTQYF TGCGCCAGCAGCTCTGGGACTAGCGGGTGGACAGATACGCAGTATTTT